The clone carrying this T cell receptor beta chain was seen once. What it recognizes is unknown. This specimen belongs to a study of CD8 T cells in Susac syndrome. The overall study: Blood was drawn from patients with Susac syndrome. At that point, they were therapy-naive, on corticosteroids, or on intravenous immunoglobulin alone. Notes on the study in general: The study acknowledged a relatively small number of individuals in its TCR sequencing and HLA analysis.

As judged by recently defined diagnostic criteria, patients with Susac syndrome had definite or probable disease. Random hexamers were used to reverse transcribe the RNA input (about 0.5 to 1 ug). TCRdb independently ran MiXCR on the immunoSEQ multiplex PCR reads; one entry per CDR3 protein. Of under 200,000 distinct CDR3 sequences listed, around 94% are singletons. This CDR3 has 18 amino acids. Germline assignment: CDR1 KGHDR and CDR2 SFDVKD. V lost 9 bases, J lost 1 base, and 26 bases lay in between. This TCR was sampled from a human donor with Susac syndrome. Specimen: CD4+ T cells from PBMCs. V gene TRBV24-1 combines with J gene TRBJ1-1; weak D call: TRBD1 (6 bases). CDR3 nucleotides: TGTGCCACCTTGAGATTGGGAGGCAGGGGTCCCAAGAACACTGAAGCTTTCTTT. It is translated as CATLRLGGRGPKNTEAFF.